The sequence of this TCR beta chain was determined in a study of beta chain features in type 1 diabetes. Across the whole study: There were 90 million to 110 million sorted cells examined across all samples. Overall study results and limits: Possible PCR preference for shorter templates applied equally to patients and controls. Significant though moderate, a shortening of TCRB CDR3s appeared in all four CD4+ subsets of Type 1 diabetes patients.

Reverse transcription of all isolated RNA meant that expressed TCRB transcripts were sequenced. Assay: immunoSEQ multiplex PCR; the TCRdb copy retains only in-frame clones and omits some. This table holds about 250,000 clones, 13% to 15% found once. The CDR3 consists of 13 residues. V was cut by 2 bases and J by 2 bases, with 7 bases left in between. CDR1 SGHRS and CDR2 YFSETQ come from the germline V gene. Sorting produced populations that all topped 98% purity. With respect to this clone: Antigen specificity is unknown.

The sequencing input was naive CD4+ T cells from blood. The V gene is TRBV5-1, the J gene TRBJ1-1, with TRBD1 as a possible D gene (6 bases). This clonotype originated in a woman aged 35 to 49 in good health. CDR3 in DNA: TGCGCCAGCAGCTTCGGGACAAACACTGAAGCTTTCTTT. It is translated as CASSFGTNTEAFF.